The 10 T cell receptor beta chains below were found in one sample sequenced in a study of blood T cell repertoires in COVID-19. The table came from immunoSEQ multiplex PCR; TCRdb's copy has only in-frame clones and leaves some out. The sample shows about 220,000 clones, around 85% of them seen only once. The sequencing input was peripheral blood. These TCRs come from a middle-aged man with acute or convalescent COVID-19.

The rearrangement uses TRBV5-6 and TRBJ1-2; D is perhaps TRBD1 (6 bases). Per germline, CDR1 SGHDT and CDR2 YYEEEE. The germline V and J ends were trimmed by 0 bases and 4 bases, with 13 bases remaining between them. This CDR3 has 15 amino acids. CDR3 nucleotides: TGTGCCAGCAGCTTGGGCGGGGGCGGCCCCTATGGCTACACCTTC. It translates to CASSLGGGGPYGYTF.

CDR3 residues: CASSPGTGKRDEKLFF. In nucleotides, the CDR3 is TGTGCCAGCAGCCCCGGGACAGGGAAACGAGATGAAAAACTGTTTTTT. The chain uses TRBV7-6 and TRBJ1-4, with TRBD1 matching 9 bases. CDR1 is SGHVS and CDR2 is FNYEAQ in the germline V gene. With V trimmed by 5 bases and J by 6 bases, 10 bases remained unmatched. The CDR3 spans 16 residues.

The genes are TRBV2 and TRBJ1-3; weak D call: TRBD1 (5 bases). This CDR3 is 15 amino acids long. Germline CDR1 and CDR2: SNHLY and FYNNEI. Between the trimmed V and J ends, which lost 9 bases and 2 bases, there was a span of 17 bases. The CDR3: CARAGRGFPGNTIYF. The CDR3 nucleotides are TGTGCCAGAGCGGGACGCGGTTTTCCTGGAAACACCATATATTTT.

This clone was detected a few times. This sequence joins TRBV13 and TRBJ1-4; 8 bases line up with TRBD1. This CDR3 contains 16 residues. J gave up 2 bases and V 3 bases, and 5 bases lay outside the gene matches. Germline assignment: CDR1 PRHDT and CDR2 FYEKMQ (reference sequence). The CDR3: CASSFRGLRTNEKLFF. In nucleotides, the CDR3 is TGTGCCAGCAGCTTCAGGGGGCTAAGGACTAATGAAAAACTGTTTTTT.

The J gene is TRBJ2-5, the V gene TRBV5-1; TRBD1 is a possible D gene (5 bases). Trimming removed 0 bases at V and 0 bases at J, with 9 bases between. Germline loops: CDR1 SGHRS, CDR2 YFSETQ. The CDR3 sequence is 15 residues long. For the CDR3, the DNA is TGCGCCAGCAGCTTGGTACAGGTGTACCAAGAGACCCAGTACTTC. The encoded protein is CASSLVQVYQETQYF.

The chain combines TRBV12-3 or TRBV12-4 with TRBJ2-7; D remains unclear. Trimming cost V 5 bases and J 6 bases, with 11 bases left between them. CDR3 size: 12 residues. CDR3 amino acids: CASSIQRGEQYF. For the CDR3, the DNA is TGTGCCAGCAGTATCCAGAGAGGCGAGCAGTACTTC.

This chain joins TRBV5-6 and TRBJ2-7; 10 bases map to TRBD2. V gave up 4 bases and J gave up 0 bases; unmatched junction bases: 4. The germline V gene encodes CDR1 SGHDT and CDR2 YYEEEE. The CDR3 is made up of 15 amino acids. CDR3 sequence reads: CASSPGTSDSYEQYF. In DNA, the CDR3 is TGTGCCAGCAGCCCCGGGACTAGCGACTCCTACGAGCAGTACTTC.

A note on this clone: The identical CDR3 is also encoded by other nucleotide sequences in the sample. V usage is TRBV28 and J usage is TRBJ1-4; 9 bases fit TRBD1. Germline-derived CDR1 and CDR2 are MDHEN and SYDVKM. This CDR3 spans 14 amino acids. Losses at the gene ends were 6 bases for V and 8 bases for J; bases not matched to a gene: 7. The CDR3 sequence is CASSLDRGREKLFF. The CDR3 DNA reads TGTGCCAGCAGCCTCGACAGGGGGAGGGAAAAACTGTTTTTT.

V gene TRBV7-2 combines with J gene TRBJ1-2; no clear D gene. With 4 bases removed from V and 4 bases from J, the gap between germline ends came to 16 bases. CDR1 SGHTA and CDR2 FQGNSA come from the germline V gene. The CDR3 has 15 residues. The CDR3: CASSSHLDGSYGYTF. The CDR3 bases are TGTGCCAGCAGCTCCCATCTAGACGGGAGCTATGGCTACACCTTC.

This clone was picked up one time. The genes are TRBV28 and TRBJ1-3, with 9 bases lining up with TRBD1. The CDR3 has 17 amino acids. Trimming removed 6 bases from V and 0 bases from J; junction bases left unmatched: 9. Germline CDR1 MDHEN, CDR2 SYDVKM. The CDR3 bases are TGTGCCAGCAGCCTCGGGACAGGGTACAGCTCTGGAAACACCATATATTTT. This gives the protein CASSLGTGYSSGNTIYF.